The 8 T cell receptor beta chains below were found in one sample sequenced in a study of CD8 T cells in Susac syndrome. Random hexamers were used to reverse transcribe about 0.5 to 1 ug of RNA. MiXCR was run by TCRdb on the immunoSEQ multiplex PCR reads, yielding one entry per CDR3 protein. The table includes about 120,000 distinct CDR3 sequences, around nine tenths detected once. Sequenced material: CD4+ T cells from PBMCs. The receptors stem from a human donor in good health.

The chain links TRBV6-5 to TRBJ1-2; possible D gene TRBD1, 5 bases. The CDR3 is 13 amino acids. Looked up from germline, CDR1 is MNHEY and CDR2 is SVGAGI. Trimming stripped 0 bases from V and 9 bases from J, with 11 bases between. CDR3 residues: CASSYSRDRRYTF. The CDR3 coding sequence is TGTGCCAGCAGTTACTCCCGGGACCGACGCTACACCTTC.

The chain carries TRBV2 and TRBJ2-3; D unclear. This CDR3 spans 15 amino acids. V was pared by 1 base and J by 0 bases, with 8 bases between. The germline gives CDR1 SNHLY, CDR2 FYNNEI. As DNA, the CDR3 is TGTGCCAGCAGTGAAGGGGTTGACAGCACAGATACGCAGTATTTT. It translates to CASSEGVDSTDTQYF. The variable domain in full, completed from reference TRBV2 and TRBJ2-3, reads EPEVTQTPSHQVTQMGQEVILRCVPISNHLYFYWYRQILGQKVEFLVSFYNNEISEKSEIFDDQFSVERPDGSNFTLKIRSTKLEDSAMYFCASSEGVDSTDTQYFGPGTRLTVL.

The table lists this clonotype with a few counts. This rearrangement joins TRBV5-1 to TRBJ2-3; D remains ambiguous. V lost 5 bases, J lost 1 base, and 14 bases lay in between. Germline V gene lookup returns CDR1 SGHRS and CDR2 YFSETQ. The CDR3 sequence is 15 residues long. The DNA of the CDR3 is TGCGCCAGCAGTTTTGGAAGAGGCGGCACAGATACGCAGTATTTT. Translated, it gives CASSFGRGGTDTQYF.

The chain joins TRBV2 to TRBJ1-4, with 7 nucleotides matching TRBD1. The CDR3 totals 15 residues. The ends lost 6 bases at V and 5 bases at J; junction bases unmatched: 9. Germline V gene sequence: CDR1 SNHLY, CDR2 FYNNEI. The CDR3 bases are TGTGCCAGCAGCACTGAGGGACAGAGAAATGAAAAACTGTTTTTT. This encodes CASSTEGQRNEKLFF.

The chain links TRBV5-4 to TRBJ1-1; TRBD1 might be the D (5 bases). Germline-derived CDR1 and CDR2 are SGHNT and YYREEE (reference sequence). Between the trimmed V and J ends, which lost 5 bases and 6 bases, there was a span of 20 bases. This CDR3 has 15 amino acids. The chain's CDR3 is CASRRKDSFDAEAFF. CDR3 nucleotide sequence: TGTGCCAGCAGACGAAAAGACAGCTTCGACGCTGAAGCTTTCTTT. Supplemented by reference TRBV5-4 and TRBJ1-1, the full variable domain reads ETGVTQSPTHLIKTRGQQVTLRCSSQSGHNTVSWYQQALGQGPQFIFQYYREEENGRGNFPPRFSGLQFPNYSSELNVNALELDDSALYLCASRRKDSFDAEAFFGQGTRLTVV.

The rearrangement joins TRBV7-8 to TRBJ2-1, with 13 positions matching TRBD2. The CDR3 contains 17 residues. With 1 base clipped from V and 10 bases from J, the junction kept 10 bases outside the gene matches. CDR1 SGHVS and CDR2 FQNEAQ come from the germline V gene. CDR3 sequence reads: CASSLGLAGGLLEEQFF. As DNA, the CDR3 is TGTGCCAGCAGCTTAGGACTAGCGGGGGGACTCCTAGAGGAGCAGTTCTTC.

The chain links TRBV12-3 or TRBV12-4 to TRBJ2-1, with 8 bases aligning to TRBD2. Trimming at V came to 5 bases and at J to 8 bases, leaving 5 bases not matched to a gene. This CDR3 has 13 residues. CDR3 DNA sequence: TGTGCCAGCAGTCTCCTGACTAGCGATGAGCAGTTCTTC. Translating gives CASSLLTSDEQFF.

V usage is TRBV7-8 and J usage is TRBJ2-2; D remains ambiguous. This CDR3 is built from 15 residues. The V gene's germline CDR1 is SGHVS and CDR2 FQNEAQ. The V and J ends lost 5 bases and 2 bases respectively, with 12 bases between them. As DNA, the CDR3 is TGTGCCAGCAGCCCCGGCTCTAGTAACACCGGGGAGCTGTTTTTT. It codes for CASSPGSSNTGELFF.